This T cell receptor (beta chain) was retrieved from a study of T cell responses to AZD1222 COVID-19 vaccine. CDR1 is MNHEY, CDR2 SVGAGI, per germline. The V end lost 6 bases, the J end lost 7 bases, and 20 bases lay between the germline ends. The CDR3 extends over 15 amino acids. Here immunoSEQ multiplex PCR was the method, and the copy in TCRdb shows in-frame clones only, minus some. The sample includes over 110,000 clones, more than 85% seen only once; the top ten take around 2.8%. The J gene is TRBJ2-3, the V gene TRBV6-5; D might be TRBD2 (5 bases). Sequenced material: peripheral blood, taken on day 0 of AZD1222 vaccination. This clonotype was sampled from an adult in good health. This chain's CDR3 is CASSTRGEGRNTQYF. The CDR3 DNA reads as TGTGCCAGCAGCACCCGGGGAGAAGGTAGGAATACGCAGTATTTT.